This T cell receptor beta chain appears in the sequencing data of a study of blood T cell repertoires in COVID-19. Sequenced by immunoSEQ multiplex PCR; TCRdb stores in-frame clones only, minus some. Among about 86,000 clones, roughly four fifths were seen once, and the ten largest hold approximately 1.3%. There are 15 residues in the CDR3. Germline loops: CDR1 SGHKS, CDR2 YYEKEE (reference sequence). Trimming cost V 4 bases and J 2 bases; bases outside gene matches: 6. The chain is built from TRBV5-5 and TRBJ1-5; 7 bases are shared with TRBD1. This receptor was obtained from an elderly woman with acute or convalescent COVID-19. The sequenced sample consisted of peripheral blood. The CDR3 loop reads CASSPLGQGNQPQHF. CDR3 coding DNA: TGTGCCAGCAGCCCTCTCGGACAGGGCAATCAGCCCCAGCATTTT.